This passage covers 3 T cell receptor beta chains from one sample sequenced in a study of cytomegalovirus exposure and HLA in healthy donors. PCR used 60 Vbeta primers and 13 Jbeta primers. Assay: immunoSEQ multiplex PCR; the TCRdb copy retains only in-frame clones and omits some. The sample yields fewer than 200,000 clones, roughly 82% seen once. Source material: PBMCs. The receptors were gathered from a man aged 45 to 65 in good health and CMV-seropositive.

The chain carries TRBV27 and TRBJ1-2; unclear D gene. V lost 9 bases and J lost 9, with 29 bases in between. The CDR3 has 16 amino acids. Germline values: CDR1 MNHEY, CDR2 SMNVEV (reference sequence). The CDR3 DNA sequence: TGTGCCAGTCTCAAACTAGGAGAAAGCCGGAAAACGAGCTACACCTTC. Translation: CASLKLGESRKTSYTF.

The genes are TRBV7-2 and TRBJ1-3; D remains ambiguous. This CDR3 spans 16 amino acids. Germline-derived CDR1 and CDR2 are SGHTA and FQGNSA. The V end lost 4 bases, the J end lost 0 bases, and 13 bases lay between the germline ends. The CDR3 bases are TGTGCCAGCAGCTCGAGCGACGGTAGCTCTGGAAACACCATATATTTT. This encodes CASSSSDGSSGNTIYF.

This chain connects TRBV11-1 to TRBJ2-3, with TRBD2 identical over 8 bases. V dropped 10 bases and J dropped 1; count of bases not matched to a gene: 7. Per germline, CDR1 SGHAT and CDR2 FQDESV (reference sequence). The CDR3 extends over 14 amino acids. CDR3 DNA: TGTGCCACCTCGGGGGGGGCGGGCACAGATACGCAGTATTTT. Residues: CATSGGAGTDTQYF.